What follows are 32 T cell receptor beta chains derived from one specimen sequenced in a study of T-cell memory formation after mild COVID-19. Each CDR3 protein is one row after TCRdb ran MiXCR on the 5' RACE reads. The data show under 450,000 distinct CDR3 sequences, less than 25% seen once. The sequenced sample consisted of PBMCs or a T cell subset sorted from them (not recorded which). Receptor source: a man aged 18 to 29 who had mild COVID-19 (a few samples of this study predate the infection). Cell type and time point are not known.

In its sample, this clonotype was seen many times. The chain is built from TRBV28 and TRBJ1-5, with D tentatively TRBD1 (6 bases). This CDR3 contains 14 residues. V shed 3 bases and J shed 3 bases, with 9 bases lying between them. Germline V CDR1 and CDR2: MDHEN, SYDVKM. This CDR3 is CASSLGGSNQPQHF. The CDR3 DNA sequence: TGTGCCAGCAGTTTGGGGGGCTCCAATCAGCCCCAGCATTTT. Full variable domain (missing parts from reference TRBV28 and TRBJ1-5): DVKVTQSSRYLVKRTGEKVFLECVQDMDHENMFWYRQDPGLGLRLIYFSYDVKMKEKGDIPEGYSVSREKKERFSLILESASTNQTSMYLCASSLGGSNQPQHFGDGTRLSIL.

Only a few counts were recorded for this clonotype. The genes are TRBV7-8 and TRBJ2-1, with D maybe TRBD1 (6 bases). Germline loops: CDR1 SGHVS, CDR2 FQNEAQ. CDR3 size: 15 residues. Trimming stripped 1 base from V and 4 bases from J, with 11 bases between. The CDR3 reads CASSLGGLEYNEQFF. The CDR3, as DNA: TGTGCCAGCAGCTTAGGGGGGCTGGAGTACAATGAGCAGTTCTTC.

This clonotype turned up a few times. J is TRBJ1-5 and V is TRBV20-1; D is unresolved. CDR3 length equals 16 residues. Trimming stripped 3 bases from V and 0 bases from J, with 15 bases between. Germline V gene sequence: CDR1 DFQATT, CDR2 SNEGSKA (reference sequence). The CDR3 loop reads CSASTWTASSNQPQHF. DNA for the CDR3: TGCAGTGCTAGTACGTGGACGGCTAGTAGCAATCAGCCCCAGCATTTT.

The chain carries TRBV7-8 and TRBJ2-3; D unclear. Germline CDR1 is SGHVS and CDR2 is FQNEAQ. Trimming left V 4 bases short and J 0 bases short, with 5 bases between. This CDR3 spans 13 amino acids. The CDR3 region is CASSSSSTDTQYF. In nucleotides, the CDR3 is TGTGCCAGCAGCTCCTCAAGCACAGATACGCAGTATTTT.

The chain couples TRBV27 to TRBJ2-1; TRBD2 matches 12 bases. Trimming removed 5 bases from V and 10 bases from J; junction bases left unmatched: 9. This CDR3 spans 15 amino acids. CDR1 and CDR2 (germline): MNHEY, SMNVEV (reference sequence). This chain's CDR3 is CASSPTSGGPREQFF. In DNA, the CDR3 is TGTGCCAGCAGTCCAACTAGCGGGGGGCCCCGGGAGCAGTTCTTC.

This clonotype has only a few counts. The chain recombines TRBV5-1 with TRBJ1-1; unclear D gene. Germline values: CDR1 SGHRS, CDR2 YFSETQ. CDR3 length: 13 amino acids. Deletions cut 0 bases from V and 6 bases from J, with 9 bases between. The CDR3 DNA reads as TGCGCCAGCAGCTTGGGGGCCGACTCTGAAGCTTTCTTT. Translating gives CASSLGADSEAFF. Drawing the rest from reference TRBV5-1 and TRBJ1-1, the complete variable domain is KAGVTQTPRYLIKTRGQQVTLSCSPISGHRSVSWYQQTPGQGLQFLFEYFSETQRNKGNFPGRFSGRQFSNSRSEMNVSTLELGDSALYLCASSLGADSEAFFGQGTRLTVV.

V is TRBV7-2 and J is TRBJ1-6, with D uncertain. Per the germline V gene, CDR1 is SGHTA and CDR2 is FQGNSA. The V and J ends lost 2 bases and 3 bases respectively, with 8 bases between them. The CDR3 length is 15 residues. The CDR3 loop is CASSLRGRYNSPLHF. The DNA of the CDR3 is TGTGCCAGCAGCTTAAGAGGGCGCTATAATTCACCCCTCCACTTT.

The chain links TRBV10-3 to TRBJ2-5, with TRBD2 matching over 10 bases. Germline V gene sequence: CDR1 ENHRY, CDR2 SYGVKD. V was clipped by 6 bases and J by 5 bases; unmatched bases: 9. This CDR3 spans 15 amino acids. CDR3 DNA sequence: TGTGCCATCAGCCGTAGCGGGGGGCTAGGGGAGACCCAGTACTTC. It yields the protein CAISRSGGLGETQYF.

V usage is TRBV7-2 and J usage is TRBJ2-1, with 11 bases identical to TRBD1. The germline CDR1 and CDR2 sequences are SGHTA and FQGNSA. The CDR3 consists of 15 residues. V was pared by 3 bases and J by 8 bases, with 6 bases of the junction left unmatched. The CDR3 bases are TGTGCCAGCAGCTTCCCGGGACAGGGGGGTGATGAGCAGTTCTTC. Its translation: CASSFPGQGGDEQFF. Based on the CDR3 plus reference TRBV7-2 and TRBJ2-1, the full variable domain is GAGVSQSPSNKVTEKGKDVELRCDPISGHTALYWYRQSLGQGLEFLIYFQGNSAPDKSGLPSDRFSAERTGGSVSTLTIQRTQQEDSAVYLCASSFPGQGGDEQFFGPGTRLTVL.

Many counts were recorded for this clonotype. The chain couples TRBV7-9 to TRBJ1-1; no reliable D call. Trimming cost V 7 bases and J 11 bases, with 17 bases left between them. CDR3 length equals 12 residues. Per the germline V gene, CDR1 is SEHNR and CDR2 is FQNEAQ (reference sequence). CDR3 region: CASTLARERAFF. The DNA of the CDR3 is TGTGCCAGCACCCTCGCCCGGGAGAGGGCTTTCTTT.

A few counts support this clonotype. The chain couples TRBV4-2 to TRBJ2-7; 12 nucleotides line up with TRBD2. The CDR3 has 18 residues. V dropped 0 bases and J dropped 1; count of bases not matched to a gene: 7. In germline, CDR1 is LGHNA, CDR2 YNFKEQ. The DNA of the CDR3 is TGTGCCAGCAGCCAAGAACTACTAGCGGGGGGCACATCCTACGAGCAGTACTTC. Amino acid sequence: CASSQELLAGGTSYEQYF.

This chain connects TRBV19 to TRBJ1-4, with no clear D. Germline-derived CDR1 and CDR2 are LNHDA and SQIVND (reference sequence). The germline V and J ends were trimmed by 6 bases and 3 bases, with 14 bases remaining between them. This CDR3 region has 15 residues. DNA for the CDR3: TGTGCCAGTAGCCCAGCCGGGATAGCTAATGAAAAACTGTTTTTT. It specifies CASSPAGIANEKLFF.

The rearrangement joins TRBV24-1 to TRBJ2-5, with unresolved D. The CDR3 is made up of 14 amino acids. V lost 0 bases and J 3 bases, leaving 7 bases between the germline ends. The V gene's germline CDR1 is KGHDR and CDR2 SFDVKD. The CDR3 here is CATSDLGREETQYF. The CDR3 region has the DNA TGTGCCACCAGTGATTTGGGCCGTGAAGAGACCCAGTACTTC.

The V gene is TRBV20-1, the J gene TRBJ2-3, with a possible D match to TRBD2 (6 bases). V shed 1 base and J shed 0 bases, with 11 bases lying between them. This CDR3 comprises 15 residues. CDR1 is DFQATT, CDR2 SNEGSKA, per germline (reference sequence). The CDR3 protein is CSARVIGGSTDTQYF. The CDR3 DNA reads TGCAGTGCTAGAGTAATTGGGGGGAGCACAGATACGCAGTATTTT.

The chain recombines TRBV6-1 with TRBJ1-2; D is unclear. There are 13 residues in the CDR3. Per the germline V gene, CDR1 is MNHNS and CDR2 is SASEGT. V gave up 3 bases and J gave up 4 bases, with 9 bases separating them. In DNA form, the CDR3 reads TGTGCCAGCAGTGAGAGACGTCCCTATGGCTACACCTTC. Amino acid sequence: CASSERRPYGYTF.

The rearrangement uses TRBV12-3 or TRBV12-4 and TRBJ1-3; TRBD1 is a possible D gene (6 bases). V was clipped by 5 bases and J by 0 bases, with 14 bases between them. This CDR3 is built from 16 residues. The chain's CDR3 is CASSVGQSFSGNTIYF. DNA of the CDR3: TGTGCCAGCAGTGTCGGACAGTCCTTCTCTGGAAACACCATATATTTT.

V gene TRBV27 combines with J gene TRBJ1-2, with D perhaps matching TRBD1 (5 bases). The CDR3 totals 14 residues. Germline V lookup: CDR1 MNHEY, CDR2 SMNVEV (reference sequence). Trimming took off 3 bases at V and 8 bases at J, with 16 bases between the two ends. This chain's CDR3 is CASSLGRAGNGYTF. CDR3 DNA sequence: TGTGCCAGCAGTTTGGGGCGCGCAGGGAACGGCTACACCTTC.

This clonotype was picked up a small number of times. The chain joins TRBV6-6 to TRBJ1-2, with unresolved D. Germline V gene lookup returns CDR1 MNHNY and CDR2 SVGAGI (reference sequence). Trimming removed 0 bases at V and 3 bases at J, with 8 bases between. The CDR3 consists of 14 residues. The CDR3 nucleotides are TGTGCCAGCAGTTACTCGAGGGAGGACTATGGCTACACCTTC. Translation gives CASSYSREDYGYTF.

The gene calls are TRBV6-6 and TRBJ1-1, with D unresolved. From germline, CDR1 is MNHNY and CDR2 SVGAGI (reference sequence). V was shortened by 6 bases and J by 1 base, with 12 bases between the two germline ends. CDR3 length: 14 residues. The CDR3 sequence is CASSSPAQNTEAFF. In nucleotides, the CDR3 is TGTGCCAGCAGCTCCCCCGCCCAGAACACTGAAGCTTTCTTT.

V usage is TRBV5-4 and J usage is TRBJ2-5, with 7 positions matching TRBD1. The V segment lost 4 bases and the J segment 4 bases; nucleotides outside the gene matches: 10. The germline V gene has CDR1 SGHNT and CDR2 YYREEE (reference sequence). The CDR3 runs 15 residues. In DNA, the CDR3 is TGTGCCAGCAGCCACTCAACAGGGGTGACAGAGACCCAGTACTTC. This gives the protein CASSHSTGVTETQYF.

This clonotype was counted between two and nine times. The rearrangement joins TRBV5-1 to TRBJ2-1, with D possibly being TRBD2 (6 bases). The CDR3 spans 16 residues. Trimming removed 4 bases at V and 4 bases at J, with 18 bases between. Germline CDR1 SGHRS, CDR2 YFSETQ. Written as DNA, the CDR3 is TGCGCCAGCAGCATCTCGGGGGAAGGGCTATACAATGAGCAGTTCTTC. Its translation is CASSISGEGLYNEQFF.

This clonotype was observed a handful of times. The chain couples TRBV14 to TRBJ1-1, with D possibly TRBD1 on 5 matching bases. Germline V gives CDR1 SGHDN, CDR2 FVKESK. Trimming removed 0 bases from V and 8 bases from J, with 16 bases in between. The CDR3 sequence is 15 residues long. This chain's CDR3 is CASSQDWGVQSEAFF. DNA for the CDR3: TGTGCCAGCAGCCAAGATTGGGGGGTTCAGTCGGAAGCTTTCTTT.

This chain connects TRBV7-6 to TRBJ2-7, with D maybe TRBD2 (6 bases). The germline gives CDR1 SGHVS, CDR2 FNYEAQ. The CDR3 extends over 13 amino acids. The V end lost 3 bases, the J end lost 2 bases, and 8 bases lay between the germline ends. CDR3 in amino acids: CASSFSGPYEQYF. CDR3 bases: TGTGCCAGCAGCTTTAGCGGACCCTACGAGCAGTACTTC. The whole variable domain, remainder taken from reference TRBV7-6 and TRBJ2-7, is GAGVSQSPRYKVTKRGQDVALRCDPISGHVSLYWYRQALGQGPEFLTYFNYEAQQDKSGLPNDRFSAERPEGSISTLTIQRTEQRDSAMYRCASSFSGPYEQYFGPGTRLTVT.

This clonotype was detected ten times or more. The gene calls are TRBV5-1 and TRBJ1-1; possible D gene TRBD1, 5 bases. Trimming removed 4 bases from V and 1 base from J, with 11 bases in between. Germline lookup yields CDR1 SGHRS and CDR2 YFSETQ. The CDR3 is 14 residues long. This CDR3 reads CASSPGTGNTEAFF. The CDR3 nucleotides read TGCGCCAGCAGCCCCGGGACGGGGAACACTGAAGCTTTCTTT.

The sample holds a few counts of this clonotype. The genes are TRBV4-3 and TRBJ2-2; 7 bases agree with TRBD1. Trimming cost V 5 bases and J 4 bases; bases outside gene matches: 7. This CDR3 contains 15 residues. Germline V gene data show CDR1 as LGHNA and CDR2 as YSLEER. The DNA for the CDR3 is TGCGCCAGCAGCTTTACGGGACAGTTCACCGGGGAGCTGTTTTTT. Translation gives CASSFTGQFTGELFF.

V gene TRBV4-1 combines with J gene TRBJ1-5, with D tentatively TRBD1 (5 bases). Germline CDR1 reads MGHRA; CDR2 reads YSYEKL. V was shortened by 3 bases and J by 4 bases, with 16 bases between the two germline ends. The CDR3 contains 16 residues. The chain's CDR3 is CASSHPRGGGNQPQHF. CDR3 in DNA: TGCGCCAGCAGCCACCCCCGGGGGGGAGGGAATCAGCCCCAGCATTTT.

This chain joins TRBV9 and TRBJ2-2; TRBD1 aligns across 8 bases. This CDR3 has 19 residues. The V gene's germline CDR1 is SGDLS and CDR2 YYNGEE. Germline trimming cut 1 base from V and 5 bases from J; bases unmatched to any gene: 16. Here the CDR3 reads CASSVYATVRTGRTGELFF. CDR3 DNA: TGTGCCAGCAGCGTATACGCTACTGTAAGGACAGGGCGGACCGGGGAGCTGTTTTTT.

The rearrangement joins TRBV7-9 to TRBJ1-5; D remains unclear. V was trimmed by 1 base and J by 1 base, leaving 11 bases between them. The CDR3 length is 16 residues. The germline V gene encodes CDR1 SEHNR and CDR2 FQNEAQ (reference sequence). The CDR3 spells CASSLVGGISNQPQHF. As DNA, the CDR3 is TGTGCCAGCAGCTTAGTAGGTGGGATAAGCAATCAGCCCCAGCATTTT.

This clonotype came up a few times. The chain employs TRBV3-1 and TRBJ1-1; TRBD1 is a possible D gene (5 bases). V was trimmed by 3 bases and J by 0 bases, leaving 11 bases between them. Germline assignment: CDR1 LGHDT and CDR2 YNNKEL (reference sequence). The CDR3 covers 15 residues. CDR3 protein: CASSQSGPMNTEAFF. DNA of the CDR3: TGTGCCAGCAGCCAGTCGGGGCCTATGAACACTGAAGCTTTCTTT.

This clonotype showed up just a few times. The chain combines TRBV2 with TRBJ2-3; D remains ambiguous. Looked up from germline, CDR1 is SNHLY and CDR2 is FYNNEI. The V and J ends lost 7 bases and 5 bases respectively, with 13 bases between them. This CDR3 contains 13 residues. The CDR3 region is CASIFSLGDTQYF. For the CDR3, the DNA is TGTGCCAGCATATTCTCGCTTGGAGATACGCAGTATTTT.

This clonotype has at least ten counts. The CDR3 spells CASSSVGWDNSPLHF. The CDR3 DNA sequence: TGTGCCAGCAGCAGCGTTGGGTGGGACAATTCACCCCTCCACTTT. This chain links TRBV7-2 with TRBJ1-6; maybe TRBD1 (5 bases). CDR3 length equals 15 residues. The germline V and J ends were trimmed by 5 bases and 7 bases, with 15 bases remaining between them. In germline, CDR1 is SGHTA, CDR2 FQGNSA.

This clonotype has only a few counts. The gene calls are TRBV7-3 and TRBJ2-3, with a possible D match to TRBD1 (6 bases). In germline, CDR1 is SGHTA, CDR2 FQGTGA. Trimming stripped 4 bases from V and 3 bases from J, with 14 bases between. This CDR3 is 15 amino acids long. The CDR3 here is CASSSYDRPTDTQYF. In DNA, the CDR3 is TGTGCCAGCAGCTCCTACGACAGGCCAACAGATACGCAGTATTTT.